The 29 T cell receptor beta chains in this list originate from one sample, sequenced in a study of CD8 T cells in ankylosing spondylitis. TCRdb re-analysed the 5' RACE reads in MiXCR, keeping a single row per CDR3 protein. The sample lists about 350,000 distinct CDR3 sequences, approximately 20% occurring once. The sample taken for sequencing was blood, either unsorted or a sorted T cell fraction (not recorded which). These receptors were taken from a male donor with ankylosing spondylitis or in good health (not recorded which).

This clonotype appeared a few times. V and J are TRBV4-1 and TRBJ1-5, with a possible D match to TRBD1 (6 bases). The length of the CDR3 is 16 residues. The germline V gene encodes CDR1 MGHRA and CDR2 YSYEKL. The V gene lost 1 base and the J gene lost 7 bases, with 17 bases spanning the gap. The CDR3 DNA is TGCGCCAGCAGCCAAGTGGGGGCAGTAGCAATCCAGCCCCAGCATTTT. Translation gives CASSQVGAVAIQPQHF.

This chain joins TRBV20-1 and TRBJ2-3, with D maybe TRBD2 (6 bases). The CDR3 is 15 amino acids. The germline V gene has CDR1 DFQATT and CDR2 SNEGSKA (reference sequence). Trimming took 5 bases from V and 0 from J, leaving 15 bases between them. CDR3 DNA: TGCAGTGCTGGCTTACCGGGGACTAGCACAGATACGCAGTATTTT. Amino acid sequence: CSAGLPGTSTDTQYF.

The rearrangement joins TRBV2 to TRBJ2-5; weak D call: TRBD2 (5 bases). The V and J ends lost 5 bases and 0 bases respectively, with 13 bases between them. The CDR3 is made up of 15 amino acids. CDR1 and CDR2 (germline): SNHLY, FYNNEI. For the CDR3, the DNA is TGTGCCAGCAGTCGGGAACCCAACAACCAAGAGACCCAGTACTTC. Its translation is CASSREPNNQETQYF.

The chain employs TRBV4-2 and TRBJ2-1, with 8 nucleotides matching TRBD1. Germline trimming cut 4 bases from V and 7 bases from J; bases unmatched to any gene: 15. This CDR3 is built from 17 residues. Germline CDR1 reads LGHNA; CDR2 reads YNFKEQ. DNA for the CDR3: TGTGCCAGCAGCCGCCCAGCAGCAGGGGGCTTGGGAAATGAGCAGTTCTTC. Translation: CASSRPAAGGLGNEQFF.

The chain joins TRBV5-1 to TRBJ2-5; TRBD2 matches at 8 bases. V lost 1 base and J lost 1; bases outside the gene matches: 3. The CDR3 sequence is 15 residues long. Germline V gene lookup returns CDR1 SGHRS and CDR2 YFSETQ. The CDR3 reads CASSLWRGAQETQYF. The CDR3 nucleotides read TGCGCCAGCAGCTTGTGGCGGGGGGCCCAAGAGACCCAGTACTTC.

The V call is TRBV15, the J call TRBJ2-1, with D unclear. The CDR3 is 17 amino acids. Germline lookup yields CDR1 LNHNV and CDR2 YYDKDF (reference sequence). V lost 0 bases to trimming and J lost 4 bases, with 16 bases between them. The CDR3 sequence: CATSREGFESGYNEQFF. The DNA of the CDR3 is TGTGCCACCAGCAGAGAAGGCTTTGAAAGTGGGTACAATGAGCAGTTCTTC.

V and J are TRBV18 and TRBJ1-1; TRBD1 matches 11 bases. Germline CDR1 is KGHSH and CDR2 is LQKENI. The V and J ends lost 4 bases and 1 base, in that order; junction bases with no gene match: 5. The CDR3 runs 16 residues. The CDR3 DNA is TGTGCCAGCTCACGGACAGGGGGCGGGGGGAACACTGAAGCTTTCTTT. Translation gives CASSRTGGGGNTEAFF.

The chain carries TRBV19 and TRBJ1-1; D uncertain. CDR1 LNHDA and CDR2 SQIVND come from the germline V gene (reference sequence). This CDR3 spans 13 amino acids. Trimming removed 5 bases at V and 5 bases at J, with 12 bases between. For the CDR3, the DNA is TGTGCCAGTAGTTCAGGCCTGGGGACTGAAGCTTTCTTT. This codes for CASSSGLGTEAFF.

CDR3 protein: CASSQESQALYNEQFF. The CDR3 nucleotides are TGTGCCAGCAGCCAAGAGTCACAGGCCCTCTACAATGAGCAGTTCTTC. The V gene is TRBV14, the J gene TRBJ2-1; weak D call: TRBD1 (5 bases). The V gene's germline CDR1 is SGHDN and CDR2 FVKESK. This CDR3 has 16 amino acids. Trimming stripped 0 bases from V and 3 bases from J, with 12 bases between. Variable domain in full (rest from reference TRBV14 and TRBJ2-1): EAGVTQFPSHSVIEKGQTVTLRCDPISGHDNLYWYRRVMGKEIKFLLHFVKESKQDESGMPNNRFLAERTGGTYSTLKVQPAELEDSGVYFCASSQESQALYNEQFFGPGTRLTVL.

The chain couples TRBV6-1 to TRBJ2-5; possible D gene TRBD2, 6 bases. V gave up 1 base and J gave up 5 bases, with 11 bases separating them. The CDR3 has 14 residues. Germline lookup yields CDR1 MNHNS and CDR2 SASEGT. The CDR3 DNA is TGTGCCAGCAGTGAAGGCGGGAAGATGGAGACCCAGTACTTC. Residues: CASSEGGKMETQYF.

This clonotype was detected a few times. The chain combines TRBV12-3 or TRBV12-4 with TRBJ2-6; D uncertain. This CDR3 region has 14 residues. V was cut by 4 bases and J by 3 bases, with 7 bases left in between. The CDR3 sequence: CASSSDSGANVLTF. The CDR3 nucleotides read TGTGCCAGCAGTTCAGATAGTGGGGCCAACGTCCTGACTTTC.

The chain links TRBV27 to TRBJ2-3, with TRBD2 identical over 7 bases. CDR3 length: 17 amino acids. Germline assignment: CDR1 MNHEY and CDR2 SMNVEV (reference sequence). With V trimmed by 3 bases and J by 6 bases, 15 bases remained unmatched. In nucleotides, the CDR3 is TGTGCCAGCAGTTTTGGGGGGGGACCGGGGTTAGGTGATACGCAGTATTTT. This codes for CASSFGGGPGLGDTQYF.

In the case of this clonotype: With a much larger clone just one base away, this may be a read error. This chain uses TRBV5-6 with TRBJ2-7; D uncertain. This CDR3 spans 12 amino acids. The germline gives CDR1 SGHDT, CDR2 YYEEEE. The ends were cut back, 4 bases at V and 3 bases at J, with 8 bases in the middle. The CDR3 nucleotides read TGTGCCAGCAGCCCCCTGGGCTACGAGCAGTACTTC. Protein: CASSPLGYEQYF.

This chain's CDR3 is CASSLERGLWYEQYF. The DNA for the CDR3 is TGTGCCAGCAGCTTAGAAAGGGGGCTATGGTACGAGCAGTACTTC. The V gene is TRBV7-6, the J gene TRBJ2-7, with 7 bases aligning to TRBD1. The CDR3 is 15 amino acids. The V gene end was trimmed by 1 base and the J gene end by 4 bases; junction bases not matched to a gene: 7. Germline V gene data show CDR1 as SGHVS and CDR2 as FNYEAQ.

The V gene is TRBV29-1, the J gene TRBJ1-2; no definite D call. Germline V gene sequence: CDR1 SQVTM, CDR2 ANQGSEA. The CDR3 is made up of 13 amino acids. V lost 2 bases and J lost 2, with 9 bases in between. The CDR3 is CSVEWTGNYGYTF. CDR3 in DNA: TGCAGCGTTGAATGGACGGGCAACTATGGCTACACCTTC.

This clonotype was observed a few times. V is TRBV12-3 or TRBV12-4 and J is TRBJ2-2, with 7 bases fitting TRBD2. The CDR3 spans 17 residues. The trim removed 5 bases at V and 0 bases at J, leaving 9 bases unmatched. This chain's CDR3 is CASSGPFAGANTGELFF. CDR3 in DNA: TGTGCCAGCAGTGGTCCGTTCGCGGGGGCGAACACCGGGGAGCTGTTTTTT.

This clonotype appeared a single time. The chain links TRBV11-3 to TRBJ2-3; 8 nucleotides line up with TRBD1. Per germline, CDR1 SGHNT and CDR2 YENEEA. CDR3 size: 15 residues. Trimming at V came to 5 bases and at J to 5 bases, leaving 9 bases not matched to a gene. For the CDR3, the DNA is TGTGCCAGCAGCCCTCAGGCAGGGGGCTTAGATACGCAGTATTTT. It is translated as CASSPQAGGLDTQYF.

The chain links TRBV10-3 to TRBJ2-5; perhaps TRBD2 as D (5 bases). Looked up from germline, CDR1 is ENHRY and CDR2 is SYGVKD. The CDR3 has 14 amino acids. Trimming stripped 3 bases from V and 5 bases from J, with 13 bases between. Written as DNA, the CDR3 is TGTGCCATCAGTGACGGGGTGGTGGGGGAGACCCAGTACTTC. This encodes CAISDGVVGETQYF.

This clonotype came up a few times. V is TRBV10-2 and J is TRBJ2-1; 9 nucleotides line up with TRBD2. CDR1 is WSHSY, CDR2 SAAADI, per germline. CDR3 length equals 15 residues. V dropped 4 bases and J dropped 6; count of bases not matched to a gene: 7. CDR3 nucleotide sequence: TGCGCCAGCAGTGCTGGTAGCGGGGGTCCCAATGAGCAGTTCTTC. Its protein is CASSAGSGGPNEQFF.

CDR3 loop: CASSLRTSGQETQYF. CDR3 in DNA: TGCGCCAGCAGCCTTCGGACTAGCGGTCAAGAGACCCAGTACTTC. The chain has TRBV4-1 and TRBJ2-5; 10 nucleotides match TRBD2. Looked up from germline, CDR1 is MGHRA and CDR2 is YSYEKL. This CDR3 has 15 amino acids. Trimming at V came to 4 bases and at J to 2 bases, leaving 4 bases not matched to a gene.

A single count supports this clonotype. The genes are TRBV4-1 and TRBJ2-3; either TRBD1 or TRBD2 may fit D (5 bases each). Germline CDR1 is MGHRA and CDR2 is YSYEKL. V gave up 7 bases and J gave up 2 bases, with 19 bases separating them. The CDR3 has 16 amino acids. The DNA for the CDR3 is TGCGCCAGCAAGGGCCTCGGGACGGAAAACACAGATACGCAGTATTTT. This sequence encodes CASKGLGTENTDTQYF.

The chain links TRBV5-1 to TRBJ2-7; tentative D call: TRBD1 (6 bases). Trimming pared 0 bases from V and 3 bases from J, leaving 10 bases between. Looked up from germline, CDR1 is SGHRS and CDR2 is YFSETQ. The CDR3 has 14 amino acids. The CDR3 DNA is TGCGCCAGCAGCTTGGTGGGGGCGAACTACGAGCAGTACTTC. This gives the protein CASSLVGANYEQYF.

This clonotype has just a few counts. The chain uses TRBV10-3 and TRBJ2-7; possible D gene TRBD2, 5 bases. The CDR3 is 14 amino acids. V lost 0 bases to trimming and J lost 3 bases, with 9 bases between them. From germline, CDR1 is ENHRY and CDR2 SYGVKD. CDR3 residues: CAISESWELYEQYF. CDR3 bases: TGTGCCATCAGTGAGTCGTGGGAGCTCTACGAGCAGTACTTC.

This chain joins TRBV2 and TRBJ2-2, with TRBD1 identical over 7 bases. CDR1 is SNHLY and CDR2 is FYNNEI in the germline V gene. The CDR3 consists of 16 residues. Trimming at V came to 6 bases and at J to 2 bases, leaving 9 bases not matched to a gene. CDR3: CASRVTGYSNTGELFF. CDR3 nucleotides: TGTGCCAGCAGGGTGACAGGGTACTCTAACACCGGGGAGCTGTTTTTT.

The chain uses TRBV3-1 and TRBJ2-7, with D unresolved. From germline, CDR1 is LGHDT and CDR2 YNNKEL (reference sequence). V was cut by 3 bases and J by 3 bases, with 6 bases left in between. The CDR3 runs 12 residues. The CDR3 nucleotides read TGTGCCAGCAGCCACCTTAACTACGAGCAGTACTTC. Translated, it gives CASSHLNYEQYF.

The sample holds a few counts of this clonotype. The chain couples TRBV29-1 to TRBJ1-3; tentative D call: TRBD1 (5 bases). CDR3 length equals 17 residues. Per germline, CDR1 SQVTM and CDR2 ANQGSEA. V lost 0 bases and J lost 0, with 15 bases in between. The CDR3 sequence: CSVEEVGQLLSGNTIYF. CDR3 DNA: TGCAGCGTTGAAGAGGTGGGGCAGCTCCTCTCTGGAAACACCATATATTTT. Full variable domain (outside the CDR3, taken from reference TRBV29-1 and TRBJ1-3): SAVISQKPSRDICQRGTSLTIQCQVDSQVTMMFWYRQQPGQSLTLIATANQGSEATYESGFVIDKFPISRPNLTFSTLTVSNMSPEDSSIYLCSVEEVGQLLSGNTIYFGEGSWLTVV.

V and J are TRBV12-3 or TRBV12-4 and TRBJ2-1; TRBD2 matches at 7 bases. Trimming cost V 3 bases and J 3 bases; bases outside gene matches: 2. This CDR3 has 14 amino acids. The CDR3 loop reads CASSLERGYNEQFF. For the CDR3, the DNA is TGTGCCAGCAGTTTGGAGCGGGGCTACAATGAGCAGTTCTTC.

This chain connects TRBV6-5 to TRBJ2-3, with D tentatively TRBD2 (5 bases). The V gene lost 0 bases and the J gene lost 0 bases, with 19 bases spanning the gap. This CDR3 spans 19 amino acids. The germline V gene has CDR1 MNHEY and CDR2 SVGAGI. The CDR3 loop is CASSYSVLGLGVSTDTQYF. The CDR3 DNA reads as TGTGCCAGCAGTTACTCGGTCCTTGGTCTCGGGGTTAGCACAGATACGCAGTATTTT.

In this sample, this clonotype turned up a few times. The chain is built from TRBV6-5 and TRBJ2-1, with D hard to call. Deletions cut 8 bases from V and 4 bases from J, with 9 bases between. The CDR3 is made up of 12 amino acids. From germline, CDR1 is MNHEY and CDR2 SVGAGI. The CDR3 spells CASGVLYNEQFF. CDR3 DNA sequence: TGTGCCAGCGGCGTCTTGTACAATGAGCAGTTCTTC.